The 24 T cell receptor beta chains below come from one sample, sequenced in a study of blood T cell repertoires in COVID-19. The repertoire was sequenced with immunoSEQ multiplex PCR; TCRdb's copy has only in-frame clones and lacks some. The sample holds about 240,000 clones, 80% to 90% seen once. What was sequenced was peripheral blood. The receptor source for this set is a woman at least 80 years old with COVID-19, enrolled during active disease.

CDR3 sequence: CASSLEPGNEQYF. The CDR3, as DNA: TGTGCCAGCAGCTTAGAACCGGGAAACGAGCAGTACTTC. The chain employs TRBV7-2 and TRBJ2-7; D is perhaps TRBD2 (5 bases). Germline assignment: CDR1 SGHTA and CDR2 FQGNSA. This CDR3 comprises 13 residues. The V end lost 1 base, the J end lost 5 bases, and 9 bases lay between the germline ends.

The chain recombines TRBV6-6 with TRBJ1-6, with D possibly being TRBD1 (5 bases). CDR3 length: 14 residues. The V end was cut by 2 bases, the J end by 9 bases, with 11 bases between. Germline CDR1 and CDR2: MNHNY and SVGAGI (reference sequence). CDR3: CASSYGAGSSPLHF. As DNA, the CDR3 is TGTGCCAGCAGTTACGGGGCAGGGTCTTCACCCCTCCACTTT.

This clone has more than one count but fewer than ten. V gene TRBV6-6 combines with J gene TRBJ1-1; D is perhaps TRBD1 (5 bases). V was clipped by 6 bases and J by 7 bases, with 15 bases between them. The CDR3 spans 13 residues. Germline CDR1 is MNHNY and CDR2 is SVGAGI (reference sequence). CDR3 loop: CASSPRLGGEAFF. In nucleotides, the CDR3 is TGTGCCAGCAGCCCCCGCTTGGGGGGTGAAGCTTTCTTT.

V is TRBV20-1 and J is TRBJ1-4; D call uncertain. The CDR3 consists of 11 residues. The V end lost 7 bases, the J end lost 7 bases, and 10 bases lay between the germline ends. Germline values: CDR1 DFQATT, CDR2 SNEGSKA (reference sequence). This CDR3 is CSVGGSEKLFF. CDR3 in DNA: TGCAGTGTTGGTGGGAGTGAAAAACTGTTTTTT.

The chain combines TRBV3-1 (or the pseudogene TRBV3-2) with TRBJ2-5, with D maybe TRBD1 (6 bases). Germline V gene sequence: CDR1 LGHDT, CDR2 YNNKEL (reference sequence). CDR3 length: 14 amino acids. V lost 1 base and J lost 5, with 11 bases in between. For the CDR3, the DNA is TGTGCCAGCAGCCAAGCAGGGGCTAGGGAGACCCAGTACTTC. Protein: CASSQAGARETQYF.

This chain links TRBV7-9 with TRBJ2-5; D ambiguous. V was shortened by 5 bases and J by 5 bases, with 6 bases between the two germline ends. The length of the CDR3 is 11 residues. CDR1 and CDR2 from the germline V gene are SEHNR and FQNEAQ (reference sequence). This CDR3 reads CASSPRETQYF. CDR3 nucleotides: TGTGCCAGCAGCCCCCGGGAGACCCAGTACTTC.

The chain has TRBV18 and TRBJ2-2; D possibly corresponds to TRBD1 (6 bases). Looked up from germline, CDR1 is KGHSH and CDR2 is LQKENI. The CDR3 contains 15 residues. With 3 bases removed from V and 5 bases from J, the gap between germline ends came to 13 bases. The DNA for the CDR3 is TGTGCCAGCTCACCCCAGGGGCAGATGACCGGGGAGCTGTTTTTT. Amino acid sequence: CASSPQGQMTGELFF.

V gene TRBV4-1 combines with J gene TRBJ2-7; weak D call: TRBD1 (6 bases). Per germline, CDR1 MGHRA and CDR2 YSYEKL. This CDR3 has 13 amino acids. Trimming removed 1 base at V and 4 bases at J, with 8 bases between. In DNA form, the CDR3 reads TGCGCCAGCAGCCAAGGGGGGACATACGAGCAGTACTTC. Its translation: CASSQGGTYEQYF.

The J gene is TRBJ2-7, the V gene TRBV27, with 7 bases fitting TRBD2. The CDR3 is made up of 16 amino acids. Trimming took 3 bases from V and 0 from J; bases not matched to a gene: 8. Germline V CDR1 and CDR2: MNHEY, SMNVEV (reference sequence). This CDR3 is CASSFSGLSVSYEQYF. For the CDR3, the DNA is TGTGCCAGCAGTTTTTCGGGACTATCGGTCTCCTACGAGCAGTACTTC.

The chain links TRBV6-1 to TRBJ1-4; 7 nucleotides match TRBD1. The germline V gene encodes CDR1 MNHNS and CDR2 SASEGT. V shed 2 bases, J shed 7 bases, and the junction held 7 bases outside the gene matches. This CDR3 contains 15 residues. The CDR3 nucleotides read TGTGCCAGCAGTGAACCGAGGGGGCGCGGTGAAAAACTGTTTTTT. As protein: CASSEPRGRGEKLFF.

This chain links TRBV5-1 with TRBJ2-1; 9 bases are a match to TRBD1. The CDR3 loop spans 16 amino acids. With 0 bases clipped from V and 6 bases from J, the junction kept 7 bases outside the gene matches. Germline CDR1 SGHRS, CDR2 YFSETQ. The CDR3 loop reads CASSLVPGTGLNEQFF. Here the CDR3 DNA reads TGCGCCAGCAGCTTGGTCCCCGGGACAGGGCTCAATGAGCAGTTCTTC.

The chain carries TRBV7-8 and TRBJ2-7; the D is unclear. V was pared by 4 bases and J by 3 bases, with 13 bases between. The CDR3 sequence is 14 residues long. The germline V gene encodes CDR1 SGHVS and CDR2 FQNEAQ. CDR3 nucleotide sequence: TGTGCCAGCAGCTCCAAGGAGCCTAACTACGAGCAGTACTTC. It specifies CASSSKEPNYEQYF.

The rearrangement uses TRBV5-4 and TRBJ2-3, with a tentative D call TRBD2 (7 bases). The V end lost 4 bases, the J end lost 7 bases, and 16 bases lay between the germline ends. Germline CDR1 is SGHNT and CDR2 is YYREEE (reference sequence). This CDR3 contains 14 residues. The CDR3 is CASSVRGGRNTQYF. In DNA, the CDR3 is TGTGCCAGCAGCGTGAGGGGGGGCCGAAATACGCAGTATTTT.

The V call is TRBV11-2, the J call TRBJ1-1; TRBD1 agrees at 8 bases. V lost 6 bases and J lost 4; bases outside the gene matches: 4. The CDR3 is 13 amino acids. Germline CDR1 reads SGHAT; CDR2 reads FQNNGV. CDR3 coding DNA: TGTGCCAGCAGGCCTACAGGGGGCACTGAAGCTTTCTTT. Amino acids: CASRPTGGTEAFF.

The genes are TRBV27 and TRBJ2-5; TRBD2 matches at 8 bases. CDR1 is MNHEY and CDR2 is SMNVEV in the germline V gene (reference sequence). This CDR3 is 15 amino acids long. The junction had 16 bases not matched to a gene; V was cut back by 10 bases and J by 6 bases. CDR3 protein: CATASTSEKRKTQYF. CDR3 DNA sequence: TGTGCCACGGCTTCGACTAGCGAGAAGCGGAAGACCCAGTACTTC.

V usage is TRBV29-1 and J usage is TRBJ2-7; no clear D gene. The CDR3 contains 14 residues. The germline V gene has CDR1 SQVTM and CDR2 ANQGSEA. Trimming removed 2 bases at V and 6 bases at J, with 17 bases between. Here the CDR3 reads CSVETWQVGREQYF. For the CDR3, the DNA is TGCAGCGTTGAAACATGGCAGGTTGGGCGCGAGCAGTACTTC.

The genes are TRBV14 and TRBJ2-5; D is possibly TRBD2 (5 bases). This CDR3 has 15 amino acids. Trimming removed 2 bases at V and 1 base at J, with 11 bases between. Per germline, CDR1 SGHDN and CDR2 FVKESK. CDR3 region: CASSQLRLAQETQYF. The DNA of the CDR3 is TGTGCCAGCAGCCAACTTCGCCTAGCCCAAGAGACCCAGTACTTC.

This chain joins TRBV19 and TRBJ2-3; TRBD2 might be the D (6 bases). The length of the CDR3 is 15 residues. Germline V gene data show CDR1 as LNHDA and CDR2 as SQIVND (reference sequence). Trimming took 3 bases from V and 0 from J, leaving 10 bases between them. The CDR3 nucleotides are TGTGCCAGTAGTATTTGGGCGGGGAGCACAGATACGCAGTATTTT. Protein: CASSIWAGSTDTQYF.

The chain uses TRBV5-4 and TRBJ2-1; a weak D match, TRBD2 (6 bases). There are 14 residues in the CDR3. Trimming stripped 0 bases from V and 7 bases from J, with 11 bases between. Per the germline V gene, CDR1 is SGHNT and CDR2 is YYREEE (reference sequence). This CDR3 is CASSLGPGTNEQFF. CDR3 sequence (DNA): TGTGCCAGCAGCTTGGGGCCAGGGACTAATGAGCAGTTCTTC.

This sequence joins TRBV3-1 (or the pseudogene TRBV3-2) and TRBJ2-1; a weak D match, TRBD1 (6 bases). Germline values: CDR1 LGHDT, CDR2 YNNKEL (reference sequence). This CDR3 has 14 residues. Between the trimmed V and J ends, which lost 2 bases and 2 bases, there was a span of 7 bases. This CDR3 reads CASSQYRAYNEQFF. The CDR3 DNA is TGTGCCAGCAGCCAATACAGGGCCTACAATGAGCAGTTCTTC.

CDR3 amino acids: CASSYLVAGHQPQHF. The CDR3 DNA reads as TGTGCCAGCAGTTATCTTGTGGCAGGGCATCAGCCCCAGCATTTT. This chain joins TRBV6-2 or TRBV6-3 and TRBJ1-5, with D perhaps TRBD1 (5 bases). Germline V gene data show CDR1 as MNHEY and CDR2 as SVGEGT. Deletions cut 3 bases from V and 5 bases from J, with 14 bases between. The CDR3 has 15 residues.

DNA for the CDR3: TGTGCCAGCAGTCCACAGGGGGTATTCTATAGCAATCAGCCCCAGCATTTT. It yields the protein CASSPQGVFYSNQPQHF. This chain joins TRBV28 and TRBJ1-5; 8 bases are shared with TRBD1. Trimming cost V 5 bases and J 0 bases; bases outside gene matches: 9. CDR3 size: 17 residues. Germline CDR1 is MDHEN and CDR2 is SYDVKM.

The genes are TRBV7-3 and TRBJ1-2; D is uncertain. Trimming removed 4 bases from V and 0 bases from J, with 6 bases in between. Germline V gives CDR1 SGHTA, CDR2 FQGTGA. This CDR3 spans 13 amino acids. CDR3 bases: TGTGCCAGCAGCTCGGGAGCTAACTATGGCTACACCTTC. Translation gives CASSSGANYGYTF.

This sequence joins TRBV6-5 and TRBJ1-1; 10 positions match TRBD1. The CDR3 has 16 residues. The germline gives CDR1 MNHEY, CDR2 SVGAGI. Unmatched junction bases numbered 6, after V lost 4 bases and J lost 1 base. The CDR3 reads CASSSRQGATNTEAFF. The CDR3 nucleotides are TGTGCCAGCAGTTCCCGACAGGGGGCGACGAACACTGAAGCTTTCTTT.